These T cell receptor beta chains were read from a single sample in a study of human T cells and chemical hapten exposure. TCRdb processed the RACE reads anew with MiXCR; each CDR3 protein has one entry. The data show about 94,000 distinct CDR3 sequences, 9% to 9.5% seen once. The sequencing used whole blood, collected in connection with sensitization to the hapten diphenylcyclopropenone (DPC). The receptors originated from a middle-aged woman with alopecia areata. Some clones in this sample may be carry-over from other donors' samples. Both conserved end residues are part of each CDR3. Fields, in order: J gene, V gene, CDR3 protein.

j_call: TRBJ2-5; v_call: TRBV19; cdr3_aa: CACSMSGALEETQYF
j_call: TRBJ2-3; v_call: TRBV29-1; cdr3_aa: CSVTGGTDTQYF
j_call: TRBJ1-1; v_call: TRBV6-6; cdr3_aa: CASSSQGGEAFF
j_call: TRBJ2-5; v_call: TRBV2; cdr3_aa: CASSEAGVGETQYF
j_call: TRBJ2-3; v_call: TRBV5-1; cdr3_aa: CASSWMTSGSTDTQYF
j_call: TRBJ2-5; v_call: TRBV7-9; cdr3_aa: CASSLGTSGYQETQYF
j_call: TRBJ1-2; v_call: TRBV19; cdr3_aa: CASSRTVHGYTF
j_call: TRBJ2-3; v_call: TRBV11-2; cdr3_aa: CASSLYGQGSTDTQYF
j_call: TRBJ1-1; v_call: TRBV20-1; cdr3_aa: CSARVGGLDTEAFF
j_call: TRBJ1-1; v_call: TRBV27; cdr3_aa: CASSRGPGPNTEAFF
j_call: TRBJ2-7; v_call: TRBV20-1; cdr3_aa: CSARVAGKGNEQYF
j_call: TRBJ1-4; v_call: TRBV10-3; cdr3_aa: CAISEVNFEGNEKLFF
j_call: TRBJ2-2; v_call: TRBV20-1; cdr3_aa: CSARTRNTGELFF
j_call: TRBJ1-3; v_call: TRBV30; cdr3_aa: CAWADRLSGNTIYF
j_call: TRBJ1-5; v_call: TRBV3-1; cdr3_aa: CASSQRGAQPQHF
j_call: TRBJ1-5; v_call: TRBV12-3/TRBV12-4; cdr3_aa: CASSLRQGPGPQHF
j_call: TRBJ2-5; v_call: TRBV11-2; cdr3_aa: CASSPGGWGETQYF
j_call: TRBJ1-5; v_call: TRBV28; cdr3_aa: CASYKQDQPQHF
j_call: TRBJ2-1; v_call: TRBV20-1; cdr3_aa: CSAERESVYNEQFF
j_call: TRBJ1-2; v_call: TRBV2; cdr3_aa: CASRGDGYGYTF
j_call: TRBJ2-7; v_call: TRBV4-3; cdr3_aa: CASSQDFQGGSEQYF
j_call: TRBJ2-5; v_call: TRBV29-1; cdr3_aa: CSVAGTGEGVETQYF
j_call: TRBJ2-3; v_call: TRBV29-1; cdr3_aa: CSVDGSTDTQYF
j_call: TRBJ1-1; v_call: TRBV27; cdr3_aa: CASRYQGRSTEAFF
j_call: TRBJ2-1; v_call: TRBV3-1; cdr3_aa: CASSQDLASGNYNEQFF
j_call: TRBJ2-3; v_call: TRBV7-2; cdr3_aa: CASSTRLAGGVDTQYF
j_call: TRBJ2-1; v_call: TRBV6-5; cdr3_aa: CASSSSGHRYNEQFF
j_call: TRBJ1-3; v_call: TRBV5-6; cdr3_aa: CASSYGNTIYF
j_call: TRBJ1-1; v_call: TRBV28; cdr3_aa: CASSPFTGNTEAFF
j_call: TRBJ2-7; v_call: TRBV5-6; cdr3_aa: CASSQARFGDEQYF
j_call: TRBJ2-3; v_call: TRBV5-4; cdr3_aa: CASREGGRAVDTQYF
j_call: TRBJ2-6; v_call: TRBV12-3/TRBV12-4; cdr3_aa: CASSTYSGTSGSEGSGANVLTF
j_call: TRBJ2-7; v_call: TRBV6-2/TRBV6-3; cdr3_aa: CASYSGQGWREQYF
j_call: TRBJ1-3; v_call: TRBV19; cdr3_aa: CASTDSGTPNARNTIYF
j_call: TRBJ2-7; v_call: TRBV3-1; cdr3_aa: CASSQDVDRSYEQYF
j_call: TRBJ1-6; v_call: TRBV29-1; cdr3_aa: CSVWGAYNSPLHF
j_call: TRBJ2-5; v_call: TRBV2; cdr3_aa: CASRTGGRETQYF
j_call: TRBJ1-1; v_call: TRBV28; cdr3_aa: CASSLLAVNTEAFF
j_call: TRBJ2-7; v_call: TRBV20-1; cdr3_aa: CSARSVVGMEQYF
j_call: TRBJ2-7; v_call: TRBV9; cdr3_aa: CASSPRAGNSYEQYF
j_call: TRBJ2-7; v_call: TRBV7-8; cdr3_aa: CASSFGTSGPYEQYF
j_call: TRBJ1-5; v_call: TRBV28; cdr3_aa: CASRTGGPGNQPQHF
j_call: TRBJ2-1; v_call: TRBV6-5; cdr3_aa: CASSYSTGTRGEQFF
j_call: TRBJ2-7; v_call: TRBV12-3/TRBV12-4; cdr3_aa: CASSLLGDYEQYF
j_call: TRBJ1-5; v_call: TRBV6-1; cdr3_aa: CASSALTENQPQHF
j_call: TRBJ2-7; v_call: TRBV24-1; cdr3_aa: CATSDLLVDGTYEQYF
j_call: TRBJ2-3; v_call: TRBV30; cdr3_aa: CAWRKSGRATDTQYF
j_call: TRBJ1-5; v_call: TRBV29-1; cdr3_aa: CSVGQGGNQPQHF
j_call: TRBJ2-2; v_call: TRBV2; cdr3_aa: CASRNTGELFF
j_call: TRBJ2-5; v_call: TRBV15; cdr3_aa: CATSRELATSGTSETQYF
j_call: TRBJ1-2; v_call: TRBV7-2; cdr3_aa: CASSRGQGFGGYTF
j_call: TRBJ2-7; v_call: TRBV7-2; cdr3_aa: CASGGAGGTGLAYEQYF